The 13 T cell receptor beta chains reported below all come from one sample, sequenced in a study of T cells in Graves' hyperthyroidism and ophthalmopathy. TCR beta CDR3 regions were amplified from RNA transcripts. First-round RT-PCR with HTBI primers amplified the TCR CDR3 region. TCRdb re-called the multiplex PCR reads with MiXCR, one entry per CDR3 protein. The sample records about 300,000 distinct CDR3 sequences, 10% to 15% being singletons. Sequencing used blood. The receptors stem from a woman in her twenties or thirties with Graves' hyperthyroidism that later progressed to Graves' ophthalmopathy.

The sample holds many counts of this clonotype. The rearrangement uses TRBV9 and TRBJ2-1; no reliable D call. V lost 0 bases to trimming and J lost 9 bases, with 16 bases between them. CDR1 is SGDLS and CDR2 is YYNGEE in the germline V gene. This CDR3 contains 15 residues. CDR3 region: CASSVEYRLSGEQFF. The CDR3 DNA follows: TGTGCCAGCAGCGTAGAATACCGCCTGAGTGGTGAGCAGTTCTTC.

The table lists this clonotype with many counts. CDR3 sequence reads: CASSLEWDGDYEQYF. The CDR3 region has the DNA TGCGCCAGCAGCTTGGAATGGGACGGTGACTACGAGCAGTACTTC. The V gene is TRBV5-1, the J gene TRBJ2-7; D may be TRBD1 or TRBD2 (5 bases each). CDR3 length: 15 residues. The germline gives CDR1 SGHRS, CDR2 YFSETQ. V gave up 0 bases and J gave up 3 bases, with 13 bases separating them.

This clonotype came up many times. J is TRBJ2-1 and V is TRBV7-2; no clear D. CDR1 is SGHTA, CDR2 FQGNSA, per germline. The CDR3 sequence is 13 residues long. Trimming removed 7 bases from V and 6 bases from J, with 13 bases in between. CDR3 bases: TGTGCCAGCACCCTTTCCCCACTCAATGAGCAGTTCTTC. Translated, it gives CASTLSPLNEQFF.

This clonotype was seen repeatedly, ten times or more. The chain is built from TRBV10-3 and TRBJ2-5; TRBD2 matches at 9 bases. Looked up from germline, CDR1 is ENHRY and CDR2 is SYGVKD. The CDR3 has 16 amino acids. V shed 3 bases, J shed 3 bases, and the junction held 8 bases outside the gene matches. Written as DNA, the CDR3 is TGTGCCATCAGTGATTGGGAGACTAGCGGAGAAGAGACCCAGTACTTC. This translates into CAISDWETSGEETQYF.

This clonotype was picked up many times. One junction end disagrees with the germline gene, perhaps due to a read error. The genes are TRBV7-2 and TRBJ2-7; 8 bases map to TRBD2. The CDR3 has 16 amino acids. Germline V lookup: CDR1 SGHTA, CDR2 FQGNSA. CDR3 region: CVSSLDISGDFYEQYF. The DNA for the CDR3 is TGTGTCAGCAGCTTAGATATTAGCGGGGACTTCTACGAGCAGTACTTC.

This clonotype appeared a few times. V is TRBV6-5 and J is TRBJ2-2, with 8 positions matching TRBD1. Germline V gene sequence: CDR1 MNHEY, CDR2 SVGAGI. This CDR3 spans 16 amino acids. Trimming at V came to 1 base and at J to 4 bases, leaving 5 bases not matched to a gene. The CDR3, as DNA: TGTGCCAGCAGTTACTTTCGGACAGGGCTCACCGGGGAGCTGTTTTTT. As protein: CASSYFRTGLTGELFF.

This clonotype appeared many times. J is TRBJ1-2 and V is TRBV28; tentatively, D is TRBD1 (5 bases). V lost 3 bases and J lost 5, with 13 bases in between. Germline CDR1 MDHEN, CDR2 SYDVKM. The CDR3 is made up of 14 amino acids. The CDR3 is CASSLGGLRYGYTF. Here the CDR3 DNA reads TGTGCCAGCAGTTTGGGGGGTCTCAGATATGGCTACACCTTC.

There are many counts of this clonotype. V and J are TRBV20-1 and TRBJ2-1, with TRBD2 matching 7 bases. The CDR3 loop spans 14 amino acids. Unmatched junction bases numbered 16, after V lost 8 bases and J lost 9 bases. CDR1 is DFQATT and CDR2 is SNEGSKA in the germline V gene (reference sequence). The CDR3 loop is CSLSQGGLLTEQFF. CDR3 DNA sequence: TGCAGTTTGAGTCAGGGAGGGTTACTCACTGAGCAGTTCTTC.

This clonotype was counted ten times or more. CDR3 sequence: CASSDSGTGSFETQYF. The CDR3 DNA reads as TGTGCCAGCAGCGATTCCGGGACAGGGAGTTTTGAGACCCAGTACTTC. The rearrangement uses TRBV7-9 and TRBJ2-5; 9 nucleotides line up with TRBD1. The length of the CDR3 is 16 residues. J lost 5 bases, V lost 5 bases, and 12 bases had no gene match. CDR1 is SEHNR, CDR2 FQNEAQ, per germline (reference sequence).

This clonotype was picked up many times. The CDR3 spells CASSLGSARTKDEQYF. In DNA form, the CDR3 reads TGTGCCAGCAGCTTAGGTTCCGCAAGGACTAAAGACGAGCAGTACTTC. The chain joins TRBV7-2 to TRBJ2-7; tentative D call: TRBD2 (6 bases). CDR1 is SGHTA and CDR2 is FQGNSA in the germline V gene. This CDR3 is built from 16 residues. V lost 1 base to trimming and J lost 5 bases, with 18 bases between them.

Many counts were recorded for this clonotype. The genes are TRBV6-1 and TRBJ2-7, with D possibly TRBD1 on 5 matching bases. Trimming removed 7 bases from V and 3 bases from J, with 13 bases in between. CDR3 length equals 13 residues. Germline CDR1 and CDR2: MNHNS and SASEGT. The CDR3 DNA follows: TGTGCCAGCATCCCGGCAGGGCGCTACGAGCAGTACTTC. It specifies CASIPAGRYEQYF.

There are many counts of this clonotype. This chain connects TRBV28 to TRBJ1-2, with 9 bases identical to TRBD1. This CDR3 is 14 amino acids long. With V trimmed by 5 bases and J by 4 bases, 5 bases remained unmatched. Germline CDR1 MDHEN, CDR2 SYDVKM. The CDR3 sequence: CASSPGTGTYGYTF. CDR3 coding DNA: TGTGCCAGCAGTCCCGGGACAGGGACCTATGGCTACACCTTC.

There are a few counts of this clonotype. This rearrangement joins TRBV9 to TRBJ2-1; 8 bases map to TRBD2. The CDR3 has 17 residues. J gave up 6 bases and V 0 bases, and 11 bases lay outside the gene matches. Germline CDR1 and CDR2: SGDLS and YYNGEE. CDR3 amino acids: CASSVALPAGDVNEQFF. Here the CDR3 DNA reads TGTGCCAGCAGCGTAGCTTTACCAGCGGGAGATGTCAATGAGCAGTTCTTC.